The 29 T cell receptor beta chains in this list originate from one sample, sequenced in a study of a mutant IDH1 vaccine in newly diagnosed glioma. Time point: week 47, end of study. Vaccination used 300 ug of mutant IDH1 20-mer peptide per dose, with topical imiquimod. Assay used: immunoSEQ multiplex PCR; TCRdb lists only in-frame clones, some missing. The data show tens of thousands of clones, about two thirds seen once. Their antigen targets remain unknown. This specimen was peripheral blood mononuclear cells (PBMCs), taken from a glioma patient whose treatment included an IDH1 peptide vaccine. Receptors were obtained from a man in his forties with glioma. Some clones in this sample may be carry-over from other donors' samples.

V gene TRBV19 combines with J gene TRBJ1-1; D remains ambiguous. This CDR3 has 13 amino acids. Germline values: CDR1 LNHDA, CDR2 SQIVND (reference sequence). With 3 bases removed from V and 1 base from J, the gap between germline ends came to 6 bases. CDR3 loop: CASSMMGNTEAFF. CDR3 in DNA: TGTGCCAGTAGTATGATGGGGAACACTGAAGCTTTCTTT.

The table lists this clone with a count of one. This rearrangement joins TRBV7-2 to TRBJ2-7; D might be TRBD2 (6 bases). The germline V gene encodes CDR1 SGHTA and CDR2 FQGNSA. This CDR3 has 13 residues. Trimming left V 1 base short and J 9 bases short, with 13 bases between. DNA for the CDR3: TGTGCCAGCAGCTTAGAGGAGGGAGGTGTGCAGTACTTC. Its translation is CASSLEEGGVQYF.

The rearrangement joins TRBV6-5 to TRBJ1-5; the D is unclear. V was pared by 0 bases and J by 1 base, with 10 bases between. Germline-derived CDR1 and CDR2 are MNHEY and SVGAGI. The CDR3 has 16 residues. CDR3 region: CASSYSTPGSNQPQHF. The CDR3, as DNA: TGTGCCAGCAGTTACTCGACTCCAGGCAGCAATCAGCCCCAGCATTTT.

The V gene is TRBV13, the J gene TRBJ2-5; D is unclear. This CDR3 has 13 amino acids. Germline values: CDR1 PRHDT, CDR2 FYEKMQ (reference sequence). Trimming left V 1 base short and J 5 bases short, with 8 bases between. The CDR3 DNA is TGTGCCAGCAGCTTAGTCGGCGTGGAGACCCAGTACTTC. Amino acid sequence: CASSLVGVETQYF. Based on the CDR3 plus reference TRBV13 and TRBJ2-5, the full variable domain is AAGVIQSPRHLIKEKRETATLKCYPIPRHDTVYWYQQGPGQDPQFLISFYEKMQSDKGSIPDRFSAQQFSDYHSELNMSSLELGDSALYFCASSLVGVETQYFGPGTRLLVL.

This chain links TRBV7-2 with TRBJ2-5, with D unclear. V was clipped by 10 bases and J by 0 bases, with 9 bases between them. Germline V gene sequence: CDR1 SGHTA, CDR2 FQGNSA. The CDR3 is 12 amino acids. The CDR3 protein is CATSMYQETQYF. CDR3 DNA: TGTGCCACCTCAATGTACCAAGAGACCCAGTACTTC.

This clone was recorded a few times. The chain has TRBV11-3 and TRBJ1-6; D unresolved. V shed 5 bases and J shed 3 bases, with 11 bases lying between them. The CDR3 is 15 amino acids. In germline, CDR1 is SGHNT, CDR2 YENEEA. The CDR3 DNA reads TGTGCCAGCAGCCCCCCGCGGATCTATAATTCACCCCTCCACTTT. It specifies CASSPPRIYNSPLHF.

This clone was observed a handful of times. The chain recombines TRBV7-2 with TRBJ2-2, with D unclear. CDR3 length equals 15 residues. V was trimmed by 1 base and J by 1 base, leaving 7 bases between them. Germline-derived CDR1 and CDR2 are SGHTA and FQGNSA. This chain's CDR3 is CASSLGWGNTGELFF. The CDR3 DNA reads as TGTGCCAGCAGCTTAGGGTGGGGGAACACCGGGGAGCTGTTTTTT.

V gene TRBV10-2 combines with J gene TRBJ2-3; 10 bases are shared with TRBD2. The V gene's germline CDR1 is WSHSY and CDR2 SAAADI. The CDR3 has 18 residues. V dropped 2 bases and J dropped 5; count of bases not matched to a gene: 13. The CDR3 region has the DNA TGCGCCAGCAGTGAGGCCCGACGAGCGGGGGGGCGAGGAGATACGCAGTATTTT. This sequence encodes CASSEARRAGGRGDTQYF.

With regard to this clone: Other DNA sequences of this sample code for an identical CDR3. The rearrangement links TRBV18 to TRBJ2-7; TRBD1 matches at 8 bases. Per germline, CDR1 KGHSH and CDR2 LQKENI. This CDR3 is 14 amino acids long. J was trimmed by 2 bases and V by 2 bases; bases with no gene match: 2. Here the CDR3 DNA reads TGTGCCAGCTCACCAGGGACAGGCCCCTACGAGCAGTACTTC. Translating it yields CASSPGTGPYEQYF.

The chain carries TRBV27 and TRBJ2-7, with D unclear. Germline CDR1 and CDR2: MNHEY and SMNVEV (reference sequence). This CDR3 is built from 14 residues. The V and J ends lost 3 bases and 0 bases respectively, with 9 bases between them. In DNA, the CDR3 is TGTGCCAGCAGTTTCGGGTCGAGCTCCTACGAGCAGTACTTC. It codes for CASSFGSSSYEQYF.

The CDR3 region has the DNA TGTGCCATCAGTGAGTTTAGCGGGGGCCCACAAGAGACCCAGTACTTC. It encodes CAISEFSGGPQETQYF. The rearrangement uses TRBV10-3 and TRBJ2-5; 9 nucleotides align to TRBD2. Trimming removed 1 base from V and 2 bases from J; junction bases left unmatched: 5. The CDR3 has 16 residues. Germline CDR1 is ENHRY and CDR2 is SYGVKD.

This clone was recorded a few times. This sequence joins TRBV7-9 and TRBJ2-2; maybe TRBD1 (6 bases). This CDR3 region has 15 residues. The germline CDR1 and CDR2 sequences are SEHNR and FQNEAQ (reference sequence). Trimming pared 8 bases from V and 5 bases from J, leaving 18 bases between. The CDR3: CASGTIGQTTGELFF. CDR3 DNA: TGTGCCAGCGGAACGATTGGACAGACGACCGGGGAGCTGTTTTTT. The entire variable domain, with the rest obtained from reference TRBV7-9 and TRBJ2-2, is as follows: DTGVSQNPRHKITKRGQNVTFRCDPISEHNRLYWYRQTLGQGPEFLTYFQNEAQLEKSRLLSDRFSAERPKGSFSTLEIQRTEQGDSAMYLCASGTIGQTTGELFFGEGSRLTVL.

V gene TRBV5-4 combines with J gene TRBJ1-2, with D maybe TRBD1 (5 bases). The V and J ends lost 0 bases and 13 bases respectively, with 19 bases between them. Germline V CDR1 and CDR2: SGHNT, YYREEE (reference sequence). This CDR3 comprises 14 residues. This chain's CDR3 is CASSLEVPGEATTF. CDR3 sequence (DNA): TGTGCCAGCAGCTTGGAGGTACCGGGGGAGGCTACCACCTTC.

This clone appeared once. The J gene is TRBJ1-2, the V gene TRBV18; 7 bases fit TRBD1. CDR1 KGHSH and CDR2 LQKENI come from the germline V gene. The CDR3 is 13 residues long. Losses at the gene ends were 2 bases for V and 6 bases for J; bases not matched to a gene: 3. This chain's CDR3 is CASSPRGRDGYTF. The CDR3 DNA sequence: TGTGCCAGCTCACCAAGGGGGCGTGATGGCTACACCTTC.

In nucleotides, the CDR3 is TGCAGCGTTATAGCATTGAACACTGAAGCTTTCTTT. This sequence encodes CSVIALNTEAFF. This sequence joins TRBV29-1 and TRBJ1-1; D ambiguous. Trimming pared 5 bases from V and 0 bases from J, leaving 7 bases between. From germline, CDR1 is SQVTM and CDR2 ANQGSEA. The CDR3 length is 12 residues.

The chain is built from TRBV7-2 and TRBJ1-5, with no clear D. CDR3 size: 13 residues. Trimming removed 3 bases from V and 3 bases from J, with 6 bases in between. CDR1 SGHTA and CDR2 FQGNSA come from the germline V gene. CDR3 sequence: CASSFPPNQPQHF. In DNA form, the CDR3 reads TGTGCCAGCAGCTTTCCTCCCAATCAGCCCCAGCATTTT. The full variable domain, in which reference TRBV7-2 and TRBJ1-5 provide the parts outside the CDR3, is GAGVSQSPSNKVTEKGKDVELRCDPISGHTALYWYRQSLGQGLEFLIYFQGNSAPDKSGLPSDRFSAERTGGSVSTLTIQRTQQEDSAVYLCASSFPPNQPQHFGDGTRLSIL.

The chain carries TRBV2 and TRBJ1-2; unclear D gene. The CDR3 extends over 15 amino acids. Germline values: CDR1 SNHLY, CDR2 FYNNEI. V was trimmed by 5 bases and J by 5 bases, leaving 18 bases between them. CDR3 nucleotide sequence: TGTGCCAGCAGTCTTGACGGGTCCACGTCTTATGGCTACACCTTC. Its protein is CASSLDGSTSYGYTF.

The chain uses TRBV6-5 and TRBJ2-5; 14 bases fit TRBD2. The germline gives CDR1 MNHEY, CDR2 SVGAGI. The trim removed 2 bases at V and 8 bases at J, leaving 1 base unmatched. This CDR3 is built from 14 residues. For the CDR3, the DNA is TGTGCCAGCAGTTACGGACTAGCGGGGGGAACCCAGTACTTC. Protein sequence: CASSYGLAGGTQYF.

V usage is TRBV7-9 and J usage is TRBJ1-1; a possible D gene is TRBD1 (6 bases). CDR1 SEHNR and CDR2 FQNEAQ come from the germline V gene (reference sequence). CDR3 length: 16 amino acids. V lost 0 bases and J lost 4, with 15 bases in between. The CDR3 region has the DNA TGTGCCAGCAGCTTAGCGGGGGCAGGGGTTGTCACTGAAGCTTTCTTT. It is translated as CASSLAGAGVVTEAFF.

This sequence joins TRBV5-1 and TRBJ2-5; 11 bases are shared with TRBD2. CDR3 length equals 14 residues. Germline V gene sequence: CDR1 SGHRS, CDR2 YFSETQ. With 5 bases clipped from V and 9 bases from J, the junction kept 9 bases outside the gene matches. CDR3 loop: CASRGNSGGEAQYF. The CDR3 nucleotides are TGCGCCAGCAGAGGAAATAGCGGGGGGGAGGCCCAGTACTTC.

This clone was observed many times. The genes are TRBV30 and TRBJ2-1, with D hard to call. With 3 bases removed from V and 8 bases from J, the gap between germline ends came to 8 bases. This CDR3 is 11 amino acids long. Germline CDR1 reads GTSNPN; CDR2 reads SVGIG (reference sequence). CDR3 region: CAWRTSDEQFF. The CDR3 nucleotides read TGTGCCTGGAGAACGAGCGATGAGCAGTTCTTC. The variable domain in full, with the rest retrieved from reference TRBV30 and TRBJ2-1, is SQTIHQWPATLVQPVGSPLSLECTVEGTSNPNLYWYRQAAGRGLQLLFYSVGIGQISSEVPQNLSASRPQDRQFILSSKKLLLSDSGFYLCAWRTSDEQFFGPGTRLTVL.

In this sample, this clone turned up a few times. The rearrangement joins TRBV29-1 to TRBJ2-2; D is ambiguous. Deletions cut 7 bases from V and 3 bases from J, with 9 bases between. The CDR3 has 12 residues. Germline V gene sequence: CDR1 SQVTM, CDR2 ANQGSEA. CDR3 sequence (DNA): TGCAGCGGCGGTCGGGACACCGGGGAGCTGTTTTTT. Amino acid sequence: CSGGRDTGELFF.

This clone showed up just a few times. This rearrangement joins TRBV25-1 to TRBJ1-1; D unclear. The CDR3 has 11 residues. Per the germline V gene, CDR1 is MGHDK and CDR2 is SYGVNS. V shed 8 bases and J shed 5 bases, with 9 bases lying between them. CDR3 DNA: TGTGCCAGCGATATGGGGACTGAAGCTTTCTTT. Translating it yields CASDMGTEAFF.

This rearrangement joins TRBV30 to TRBJ2-1; 13 nucleotides align to TRBD2. V trimming: 1 base; J trimming: 7 bases; junction bases outside the gene matches: 10. The CDR3 extends over 17 amino acids. Germline values: CDR1 GTSNPN, CDR2 SVGIG (reference sequence). This chain's CDR3 is CAWSAGLAGASMNEQFF. The CDR3 DNA is TGTGCCTGGAGTGCCGGACTAGCGGGGGCCTCTATGAATGAGCAGTTCTTC.

This clone was counted between two and nine times. The chain recombines TRBV6-5 with TRBJ2-1, with D perhaps assigned TRBD1 or TRBD2 (5 bases each). V lost 6 bases and J lost 5, with 17 bases in between. This CDR3 contains 15 residues. From germline, CDR1 is MNHEY and CDR2 SVGAGI. CDR3 residues: CASRPGRIVHNEQFF. For the CDR3, the DNA is TGTGCCAGCAGGCCGGGACGGATAGTGCACAATGAGCAGTTCTTC.

The J gene is TRBJ1-2, the V gene TRBV27; 11 nucleotides agree with TRBD1. V lost 0 bases, J lost 8 bases, and 14 bases stayed unmatched. CDR3 size: 18 residues. Germline assignment: CDR1 MNHEY and CDR2 SMNVEV (reference sequence). The DNA of the CDR3 is TGTGCCAGCAGTTTATCGACACATGGGACAGGGGGGAGTCAGGGCTACACCTTC. The encoded protein is CASSLSTHGTGGSQGYTF.

This clone has a handful of counts. This chain uses TRBV2 with TRBJ1-2; TRBD1 matches 7 bases. V dropped 3 bases and J dropped 5; count of bases not matched to a gene: 6. The germline V gene has CDR1 SNHLY and CDR2 FYNNEI. The CDR3 spans 14 residues. The CDR3 DNA follows: TGTGCCAGCAGTGAGGGACAGTGGGGATATGGCTACACCTTC. The encoded protein is CASSEGQWGYGYTF. The variable domain in full, with the rest retrieved from reference TRBV2 and TRBJ1-2, is EPEVTQTPSHQVTQMGQEVILRCVPISNHLYFYWYRQILGQKVEFLVSFYNNEISEKSEIFDDQFSVERPDGSNFTLKIRSTKLEDSAMYFCASSEGQWGYGYTFGSGTRLTVV.

The chain is built from TRBV25-1 and TRBJ2-3; TRBD1 might be the D (6 bases). Trimming cost V 3 bases and J 3 bases, with 19 bases left between them. Germline V gene sequence: CDR1 MGHDK, CDR2 SYGVNS. CDR3 length: 17 amino acids. CDR3 sequence (DNA): TGTGCCAGCAGTGACCGCTCGACAGGCTATGGTACAGATACGCAGTATTTT. It translates to CASSDRSTGYGTDTQYF.

The V and J genes are TRBV4-1 and TRBJ1-4; D ambiguous. V dropped 6 bases and J dropped 4 bases, with 6 bases sitting between them. The length of the CDR3 is 12 residues. The germline CDR1 and CDR2 sequences are MGHRA and YSYEKL. The CDR3 nucleotides are TGCGCCAGCAGACACTATAATGAAAAACTGTTTTTT. It specifies CASRHYNEKLFF.